This T cell receptor beta chain was sequenced in a study of response to subunit inactivated influenza vaccine. Comments on this clonotype: Antigen specificity is unknown.

Looked up from germline, CDR1 is SGDLS and CDR2 is YYNGEE. V was clipped by 4 bases and J by 4 bases, with 14 bases between them. This CDR3 contains 15 residues. The study, taken as a whole, reports: Authors suggested that a seasonal influenza vaccination recruits few new T cells each time.

TCRdb reprocessed the RT-PCR reads via MiXCR and lists one record per CDR3 protein. The sample records 450,000 to 600,000 distinct CDR3 sequences, more than 15% being singletons. Specimen: CD4+ T cells sorted from PBMCs, collected about 23 months after vaccination. The receptor's source is a man between 50 and 69 years old who received an inactivated influenza vaccine. V is TRBV9 and J is TRBJ2-2; weak D call: TRBD1 (7 bases). The CDR3 spells CASSTTGRSTGELFF. The CDR3 DNA reads TGTGCCAGCAGCACGACAGGGAGGAGCACCGGGGAGCTGTTTTTT.